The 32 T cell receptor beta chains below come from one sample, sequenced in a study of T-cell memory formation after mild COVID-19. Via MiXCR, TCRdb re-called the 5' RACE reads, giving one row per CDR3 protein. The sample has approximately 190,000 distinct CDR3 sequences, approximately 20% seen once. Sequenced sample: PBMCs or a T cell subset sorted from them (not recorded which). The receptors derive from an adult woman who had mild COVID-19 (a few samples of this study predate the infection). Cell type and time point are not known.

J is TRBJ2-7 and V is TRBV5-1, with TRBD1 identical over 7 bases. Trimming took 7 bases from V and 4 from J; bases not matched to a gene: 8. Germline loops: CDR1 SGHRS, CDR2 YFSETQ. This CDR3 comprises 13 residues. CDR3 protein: CASGGQAGYEQYF. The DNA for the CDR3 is TGCGCCAGCGGCGGACAGGCCGGATACGAGCAGTACTTC.

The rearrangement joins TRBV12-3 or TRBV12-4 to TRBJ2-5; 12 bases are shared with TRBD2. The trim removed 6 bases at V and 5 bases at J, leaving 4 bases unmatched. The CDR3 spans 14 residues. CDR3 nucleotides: TGTGCCAGCAGCACTAGCGGGGGGTTTGAGACCCAGTACTTC. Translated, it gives CASSTSGGFETQYF.

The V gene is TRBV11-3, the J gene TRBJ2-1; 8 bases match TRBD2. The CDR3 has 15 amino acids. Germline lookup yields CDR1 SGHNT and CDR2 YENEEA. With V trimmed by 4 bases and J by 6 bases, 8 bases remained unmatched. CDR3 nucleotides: TGTGCCAGCAGCTCCACCCGGGGGGGCCGCAATGAGCAGTTCTTC. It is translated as CASSSTRGGRNEQFF.

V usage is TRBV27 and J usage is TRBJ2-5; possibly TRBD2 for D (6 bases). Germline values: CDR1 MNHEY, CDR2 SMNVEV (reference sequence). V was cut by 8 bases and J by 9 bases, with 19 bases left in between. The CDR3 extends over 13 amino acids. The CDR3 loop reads CASQTRNGFSQYF. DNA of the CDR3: TGTGCCAGCCAGACTAGAAATGGTTTTTCCCAGTACTTC.

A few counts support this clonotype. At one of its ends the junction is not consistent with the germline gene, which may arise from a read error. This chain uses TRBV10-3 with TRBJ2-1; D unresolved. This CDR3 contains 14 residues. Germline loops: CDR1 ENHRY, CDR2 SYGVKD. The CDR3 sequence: CAISDSHDVNEHFF. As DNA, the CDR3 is TGTGCCATCAGTGATTCCCATGACGTCAATGAGCATTTCTTC.

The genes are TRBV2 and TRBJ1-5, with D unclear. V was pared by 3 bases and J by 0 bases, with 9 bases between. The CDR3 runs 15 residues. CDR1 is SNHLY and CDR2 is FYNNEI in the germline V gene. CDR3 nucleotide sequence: TGTGCCAGCAGTGAGATGAGATCTAGCAATCAGCCCCAGCATTTT. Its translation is CASSEMRSSNQPQHF.

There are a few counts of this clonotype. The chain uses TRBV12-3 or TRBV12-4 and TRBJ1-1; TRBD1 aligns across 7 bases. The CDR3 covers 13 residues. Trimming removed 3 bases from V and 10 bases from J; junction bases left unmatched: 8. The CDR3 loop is CASSFNRNRGAFF. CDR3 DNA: TGTGCCAGCAGTTTTAACAGGAACAGGGGAGCTTTCTTT.

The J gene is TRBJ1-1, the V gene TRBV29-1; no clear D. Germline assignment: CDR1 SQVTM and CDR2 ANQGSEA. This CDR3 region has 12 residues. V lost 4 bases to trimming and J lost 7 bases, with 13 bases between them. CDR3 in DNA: TGCAGCGTTGTTGACGACAAGGGTGAAGCTTTCTTT. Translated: CSVVDDKGEAFF.

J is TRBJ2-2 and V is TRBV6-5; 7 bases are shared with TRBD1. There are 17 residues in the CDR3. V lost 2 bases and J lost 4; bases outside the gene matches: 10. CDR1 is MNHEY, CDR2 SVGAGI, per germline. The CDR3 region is CASSYPKKQGFTGELFF. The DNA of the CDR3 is TGTGCCAGCAGTTACCCTAAGAAACAGGGGTTCACCGGGGAGCTGTTTTTT.

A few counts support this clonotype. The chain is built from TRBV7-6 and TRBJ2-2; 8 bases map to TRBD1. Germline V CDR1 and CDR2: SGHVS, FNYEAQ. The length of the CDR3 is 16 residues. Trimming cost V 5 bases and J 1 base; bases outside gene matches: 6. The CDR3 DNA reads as TGTGCCAGCAGCCCACTAGGACAGGGGAACACCGGGGAGCTGTTTTTT. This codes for CASSPLGQGNTGELFF.

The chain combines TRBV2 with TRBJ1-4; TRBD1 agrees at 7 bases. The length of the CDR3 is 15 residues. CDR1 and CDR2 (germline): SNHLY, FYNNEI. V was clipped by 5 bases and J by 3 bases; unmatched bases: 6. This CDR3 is CASSLDREANEKLFF. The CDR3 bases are TGTGCCAGCAGTCTTGACAGGGAAGCTAATGAAAAACTGTTTTTT.

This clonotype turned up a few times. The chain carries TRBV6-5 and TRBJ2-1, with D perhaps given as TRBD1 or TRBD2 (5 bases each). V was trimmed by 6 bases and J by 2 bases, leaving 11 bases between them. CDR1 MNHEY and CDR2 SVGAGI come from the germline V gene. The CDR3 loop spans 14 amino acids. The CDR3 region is CASSLGPTYNEQFF. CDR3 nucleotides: TGTGCCAGCAGCTTGGGACCAACCTACAATGAGCAGTTCTTC.

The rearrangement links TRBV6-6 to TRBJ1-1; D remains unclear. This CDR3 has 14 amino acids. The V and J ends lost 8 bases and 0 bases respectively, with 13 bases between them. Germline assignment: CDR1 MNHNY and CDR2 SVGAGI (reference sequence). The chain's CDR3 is CASGLNPMNTEAFF. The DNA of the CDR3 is TGTGCCAGCGGGCTAAATCCGATGAACACTGAAGCTTTCTTT.

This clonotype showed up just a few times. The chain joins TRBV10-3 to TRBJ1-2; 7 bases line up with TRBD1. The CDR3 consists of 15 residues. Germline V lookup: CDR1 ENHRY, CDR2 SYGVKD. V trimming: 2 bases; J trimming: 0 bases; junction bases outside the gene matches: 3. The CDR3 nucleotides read TGTGCCATCAGTGAGGGACAGGCCACTAACTATGGCTACACCTTC. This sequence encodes CAISEGQATNYGYTF.

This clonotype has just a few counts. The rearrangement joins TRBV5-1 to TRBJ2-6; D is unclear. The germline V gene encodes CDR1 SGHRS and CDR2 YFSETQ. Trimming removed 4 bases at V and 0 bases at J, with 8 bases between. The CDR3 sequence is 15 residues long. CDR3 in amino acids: CASSVTVSGANVLTF. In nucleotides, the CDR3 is TGCGCCAGCAGCGTTACAGTCTCTGGGGCCAACGTCCTGACTTTC.

CDR3 amino acids: CASSLGLPWETQYF. The CDR3 DNA sequence: TGTGCCAGCAGCCTAGGACTGCCATGGGAGACCCAGTACTTC. The chain recombines TRBV7-6 with TRBJ2-5; a weak D match, TRBD2 (5 bases). Germline V gives CDR1 SGHVS, CDR2 FNYEAQ. The CDR3 loop spans 14 amino acids. Trimming left V 5 bases short and J 5 bases short, with 15 bases between.

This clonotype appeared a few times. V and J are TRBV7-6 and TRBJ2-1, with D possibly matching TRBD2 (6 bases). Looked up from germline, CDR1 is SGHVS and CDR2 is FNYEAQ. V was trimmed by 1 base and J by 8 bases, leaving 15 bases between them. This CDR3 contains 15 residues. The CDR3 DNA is TGTGCCAGCAGCTTAGAGAGCGGGCGGGTGTATGAGCAGTTCTTC. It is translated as CASSLESGRVYEQFF.

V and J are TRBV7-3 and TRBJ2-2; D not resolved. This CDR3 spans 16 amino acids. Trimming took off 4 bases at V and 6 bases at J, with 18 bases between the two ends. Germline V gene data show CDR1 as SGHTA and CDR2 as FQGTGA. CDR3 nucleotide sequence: TGTGCCAGCAGCTCACGCACTGCTTCCCGGGCCGGGGAGCTGTTTTTT. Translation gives CASSSRTASRAGELFF.

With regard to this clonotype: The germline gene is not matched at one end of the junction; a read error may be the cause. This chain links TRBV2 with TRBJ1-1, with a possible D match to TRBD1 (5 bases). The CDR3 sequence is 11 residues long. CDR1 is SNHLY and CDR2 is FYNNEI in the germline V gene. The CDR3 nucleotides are TGTGCCAGCAGTGAAGCGTTCAGACAGAGATTT. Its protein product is CASSEAFRQRF.

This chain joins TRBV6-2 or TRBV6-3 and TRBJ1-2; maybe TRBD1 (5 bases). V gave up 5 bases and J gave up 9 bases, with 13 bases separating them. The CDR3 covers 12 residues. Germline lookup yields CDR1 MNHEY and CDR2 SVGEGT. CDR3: CASSPTTDRYTF. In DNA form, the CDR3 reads TGTGCCAGCAGTCCTACGACAGATCGCTACACCTTC.

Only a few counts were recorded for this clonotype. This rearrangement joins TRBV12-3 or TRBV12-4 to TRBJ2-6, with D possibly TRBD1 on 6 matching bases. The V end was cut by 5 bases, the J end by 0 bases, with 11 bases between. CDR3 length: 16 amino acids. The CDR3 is CASSPQGHSGANVLTF. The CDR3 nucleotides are TGTGCCAGCAGTCCACAGGGCCACTCTGGGGCCAACGTCCTGACTTTC.

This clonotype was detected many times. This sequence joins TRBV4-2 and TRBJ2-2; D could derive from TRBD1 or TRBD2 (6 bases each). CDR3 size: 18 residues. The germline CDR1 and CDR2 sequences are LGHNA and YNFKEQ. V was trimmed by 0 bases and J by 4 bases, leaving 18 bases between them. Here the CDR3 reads CASSQDLGLPGATGELFF. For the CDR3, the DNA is TGTGCCAGCAGCCAAGATCTGGGGCTACCGGGGGCCACCGGGGAGCTGTTTTTT.

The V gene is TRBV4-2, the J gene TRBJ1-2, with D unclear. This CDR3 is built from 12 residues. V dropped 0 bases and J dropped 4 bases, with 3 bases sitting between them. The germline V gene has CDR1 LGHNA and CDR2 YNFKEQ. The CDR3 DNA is TGTGCCAGCAGCCAAGATGCCTATGGCTACACCTTC. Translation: CASSQDAYGYTF.

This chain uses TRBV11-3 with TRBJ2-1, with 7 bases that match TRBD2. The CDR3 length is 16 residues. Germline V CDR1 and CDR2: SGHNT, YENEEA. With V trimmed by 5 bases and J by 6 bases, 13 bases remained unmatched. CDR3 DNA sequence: TGTGCCAGCAGCCCTTGGTGGGGGGGGTCCCGCAATGAGCAGTTCTTC. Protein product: CASSPWWGGSRNEQFF.

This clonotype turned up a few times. CDR3: CASSLQGPQYF. The CDR3 DNA reads as TGCGCCAGCAGCTTACAGGGGCCTCAGTACTTC. The V gene is TRBV5-1, the J gene TRBJ2-4; 7 nucleotides match TRBD1. The CDR3 is made up of 11 amino acids. Germline loops: CDR1 SGHRS, CDR2 YFSETQ. The junction had 2 bases not matched to a gene; V was cut back by 2 bases and J by 12 bases.

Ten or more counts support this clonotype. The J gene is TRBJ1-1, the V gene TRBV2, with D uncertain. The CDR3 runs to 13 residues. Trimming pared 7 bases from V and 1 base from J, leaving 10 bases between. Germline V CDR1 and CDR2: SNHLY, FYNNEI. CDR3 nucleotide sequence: TGTGCCAGCAAAACGGCCAGGAACACTGAAGCTTTCTTT. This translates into CASKTARNTEAFF.

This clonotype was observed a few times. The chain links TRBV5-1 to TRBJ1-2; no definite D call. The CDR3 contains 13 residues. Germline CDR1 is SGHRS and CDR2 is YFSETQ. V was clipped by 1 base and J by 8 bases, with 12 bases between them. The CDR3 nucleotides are TGCGCCAGCAGCTTGTCCGTTCCTAGCGGCTACACCTTC. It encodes CASSLSVPSGYTF. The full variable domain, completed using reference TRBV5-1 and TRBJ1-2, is KAGVTQTPRYLIKTRGQQVTLSCSPISGHRSVSWYQQTPGQGLQFLFEYFSETQRNKGNFPGRFSGRQFSNSRSEMNVSTLELGDSALYLCASSLSVPSGYTFGSGTRLTVV.

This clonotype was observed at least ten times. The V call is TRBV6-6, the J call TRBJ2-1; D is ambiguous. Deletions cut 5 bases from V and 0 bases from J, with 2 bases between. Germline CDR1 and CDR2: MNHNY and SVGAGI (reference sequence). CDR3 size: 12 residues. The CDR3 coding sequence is TGTGCCAGCAGTCCCTCCTACAATGAGCAGTTCTTC. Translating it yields CASSPSYNEQFF.

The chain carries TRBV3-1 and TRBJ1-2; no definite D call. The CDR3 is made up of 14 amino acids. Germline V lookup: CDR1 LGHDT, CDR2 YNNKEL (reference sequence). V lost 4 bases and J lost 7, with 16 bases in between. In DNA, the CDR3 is TGTGCCAGCAGCCCGGCGGCAGGTCTAGGTGGCTACACCTTC. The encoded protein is CASSPAAGLGGYTF.

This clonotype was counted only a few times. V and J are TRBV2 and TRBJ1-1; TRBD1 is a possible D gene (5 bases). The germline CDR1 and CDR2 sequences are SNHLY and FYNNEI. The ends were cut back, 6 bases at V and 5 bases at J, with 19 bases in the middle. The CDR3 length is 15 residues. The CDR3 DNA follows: TGTGCCAGCAGCGATACGACAGCCCCGGGGACTGAAGCTTTCTTT. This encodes CASSDTTAPGTEAFF.

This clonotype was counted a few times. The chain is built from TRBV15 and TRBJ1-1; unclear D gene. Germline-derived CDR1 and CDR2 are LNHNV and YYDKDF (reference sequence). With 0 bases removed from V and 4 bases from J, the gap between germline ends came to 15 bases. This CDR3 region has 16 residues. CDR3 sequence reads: CATSRDLSGLSTEAFF. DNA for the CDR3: TGTGCCACCAGCAGAGATCTTTCGGGGTTGTCCACTGAAGCTTTCTTT.

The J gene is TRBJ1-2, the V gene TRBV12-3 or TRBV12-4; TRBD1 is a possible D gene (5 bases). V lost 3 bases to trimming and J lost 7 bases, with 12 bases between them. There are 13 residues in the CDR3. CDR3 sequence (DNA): TGTGCCAGCAGTTTTGGGGGGTGGCCTGGCTACACCTTC. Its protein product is CASSFGGWPGYTF.